This TCR beta chain stems from a study of beta chain features in type 1 diabetes. This clone appeared a few times. Its specificity is not known. Findings and limits, study-wide: Naive, central memory and Treg TCRB repertoires appeared more alike in patients than in healthy donors. Cells expressing TCR highly could be over-represented by cDNA sequencing. Within each of all four CD4+ subsets, Type 1 diabetes patients had TCRB CDR3s that were moderately but significantly shorter.

CDR1 and CDR2 from the germline V gene are SGHNT and YYREEE (reference sequence). CDR3 length: 15 amino acids. With V trimmed by 4 bases and J by 5 bases, 2 bases remained unmatched. Sequenced material consisted of expressed TCRB transcripts (all of the isolated RNA was reverse transcribed). Using immunoSEQ multiplex PCR, the repertoire was profiled, and TCRdb retains in-frame clones only, with some absent. The sample carries about 710,000 clones, over 13% recorded once. The receptor was isolated from a man aged 18 to 29 with type 1 diabetes. The source material was naive CD4+ T cells from blood. This chain uses TRBV5-4 with TRBJ2-1, with TRBD2 identical over 14 bases. CDR3 in amino acids: CASSRGLAGDNEQFF. The CDR3 DNA sequence: TGTGCCAGCAGCCGGGGACTAGCGGGGGACAATGAGCAGTTCTTC.